What follows describes a single T cell receptor (beta chain). Its antigen is unknown. Base qualities are not recorded, but no much larger clone differs from it by a single base. The T-cell fraction in tumor and uninvolved lung tissue was obtained from TCR sequencing using the immunoSEQ assay. In the original analysis: For survival analysis, patients were split into high (upper tertile) and low (lower two tertiles) T-cell fraction groups and compared by log-rank test. A signed-rank test was used to test paired tumor versus uninvolved lung differences in T-cell fraction. In TCRdb, the immuneACCESS table is reduced to in-frame sequences with V and J assigned. These tables do not hold every clone; where another copy was compared, an unresolved V gene accounts for under half, and the others remain unexplained. The V and J calls and clone size are taken from that table; D and trimming were inferred from the DNA. This sample lists about 16,000 clones; approximately 84% were detected once. 4% to 5% of the sample rests with the top ten.

The data are from a study of tumor-infiltrating lymphocytes in localized non-small cell lung cancer (dated by TCRdb to about 2021). Study-wide context: Patients whose samples were collected after neoadjuvant chemotherapy, as well as both smokers and never-smokers and several histologies, were included in the cohort. Each patient contributed resected tumor tissue and uninvolved lung tissue from the same patient, described as non-adjacent to the tumor. A total of about 59 patients were part of the paired comparison of immunoSEQ T-cell fraction between tumor and uninvolved lung. The overall ICON cohort comprised over 140 surgical patients with localized non-small cell lung cancer whose tumors were resected. The same patients underwent several integrated assays, with TCR sequencing performed together with flow cytometry, multiplex immunofluorescence, RNA-seq, exome sequencing and proteomics. The paper's findings and limits, for the study overall: TCR-derived T-cell fraction did not differ between the flow cytometry-defined immunotypes IM1 (good prognosis) and IM2 (poor prognosis). Higher T cell infiltration in tumors than in uninvolved lung tissue was supported by TCRbeta sequencing, consistent with immunofluorescence CD3 counts. Because different assays used different pieces of the same tissue, technical variation could not be distinguished from intratumor heterogeneity. Because assay coverage varied across patients depending on available tissue quantity, TCR sequencing was performed for only a subset of the cohort. Recurrence-free survival showed no association with tumor T-cell fraction from TCR sequencing (p = 0.61).

Enrollment in ICON was initiated in early 2016, and the last patient was enrolled in late 2018. From a subcohort of 70 to 85 patients, fresh tumor and matched uninvolved tissue were collected for in-depth immune analyses, including TCR sequencing. No cell sorting was done, and TCR sequencing was instead run on DNA isolated from bulk tissue. From its cysteine to its phenylalanine, the CDR3 spans 16 amino acids. Of the read, only the CDR3 DNA is kept; its 48 bases are in frame from base 1. Per the germline V gene (reference sequence), SGHAT is the CDR1 and FQDESV is the CDR2. For this chain, trimming is 6 bases at the V end and 0 bases at the J end, and the number of junction bases without a gene match is 3.

Sequenced sample: lung tumor tissue. The chain was built from TRBV11-1 and TRBJ2-3; 13 central bases correspond to TRBD2. This sequence originates from a human donor with non-small cell lung cancer. Here is the DNA: TGTGCCAGCAGAAGGGGACTAGCGGGGAGCACAGATACGCAGTATTTT. Translated, this is CASRRGLAGSTDTQYF.